This TCR beta chain was identified during a study of blood T cell repertoires in COVID-19. In the authors' methods: Researchers report that nucleated cell counts were estimated from reference gene primer amplification. Using immunoSEQ multiplex PCR, the repertoire was profiled, and TCRdb retains in-frame clones only, with some absent. That table gives V, J and clone size, and the DNA gave D and trimming. The data contain approximately 65,000 clones, 81% of them singletons. The germline V gene encodes CDR1 SGDLS and CDR2 YYNGEE. The CDR3 has 15 amino acids. Germline trimming cut 3 bases from V and 6 bases from J; bases unmatched to any gene: 3.

The chain recombines TRBV9 with TRBJ2-3; 14 bases agree with TRBD2. This sequence was found in a man aged 80 or over with acute or convalescent COVID-19. Sequenced sample: peripheral blood. CDR3 in DNA: TGTGCCAGCAGCGCCGGGACTAGCGGGAGTGATACGCAGTATTTT. Protein: CASSAGTSGSDTQYF.